What follows describes a single TCR beta chain. Its cognate antigen is unknown. Blood sampling was done at baseline, cycle 4 day 1, and cycle 7 day 1. The assay was immunoSEQ multiplex PCR, and TCRdb's table has in-frame clones only and misses some. Found here are tens of thousands of clones, approximately 91% of them singletons; the top ten hold over 0.35%. This specimen comes from a study of OX40 agonist ivuxolimab in advanced cancers. In the study overall: Checkpoint inhibitors had been given previously to 40% of patients.

Regarding the study as a whole: The mean number of expanded clones was higher in CD8+ T cells than in CD4+.

Germline CDR1 reads LNHDA; CDR2 reads SQIVND (reference sequence). V was clipped by 5 bases and J by 3 bases; unmatched bases: 5. This CDR3 contains 15 residues. The sample was CD4+ or CD8+ T cells sorted from blood, taken in a trial of the OX40 agonist ivuxolimab. The receptor's source is an adult with an advanced solid tumor such as melanoma, head and neck, liver or kidney cancer. This rearrangement joins TRBV19 to TRBJ2-1; 9 positions match TRBD1. The CDR3 protein is CASSAPGQGYNEQFF. In DNA form, the CDR3 reads TGTGCCAGTAGTGCTCCGGGACAGGGCTACAATGAGCAGTTCTTC.